This TCR beta chain was captured by sequencing in a study of identical twins. Overall study findings and caveats: Out-of-frame alpha sequences shared by twins showed excess low generation probability. There was more out-of-frame TCR alpha sharing in monozygotic twins than models estimated.

There are 16 residues in the CDR3. Germline-derived CDR1 and CDR2 are SGHAT and FQNNGV. TCRdb redid the calling of the 5' RACE reads with MiXCR, one entry per CDR3 protein. The sample has 1,800,000 or so distinct CDR3 sequences, 32% seen once; the top ten hold 0.25% to 0.3%. To note about this clonotype: As yet, its antigen is unknown.

The chain links TRBV11-2 to TRBJ2-7; 15 nucleotides align to TRBD2. The J call may be in error: the DNA end matches TRBJ2-5 better. Sequencing was performed on cord blood. The TCR sequence derives from a newborn girl in good health. CDR3 nucleotide sequence: TGTGCCAGCAGCGAGAGGACTAGCGGGGGGGCAAAGACCCAGTACTTC. Its protein is CASSERTSGGAKTQYF.